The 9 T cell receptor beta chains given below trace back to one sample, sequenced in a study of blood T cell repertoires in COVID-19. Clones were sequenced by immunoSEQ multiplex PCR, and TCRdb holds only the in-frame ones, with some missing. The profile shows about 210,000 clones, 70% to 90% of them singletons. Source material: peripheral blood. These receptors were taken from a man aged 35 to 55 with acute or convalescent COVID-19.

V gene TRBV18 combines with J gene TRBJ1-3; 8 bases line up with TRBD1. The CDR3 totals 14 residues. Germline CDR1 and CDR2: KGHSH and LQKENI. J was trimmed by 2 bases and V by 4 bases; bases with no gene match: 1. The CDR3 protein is CASSQDRAGNTIYF. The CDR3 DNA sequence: TGTGCCAGCTCACAGGACAGGGCTGGAAACACCATATATTTT.

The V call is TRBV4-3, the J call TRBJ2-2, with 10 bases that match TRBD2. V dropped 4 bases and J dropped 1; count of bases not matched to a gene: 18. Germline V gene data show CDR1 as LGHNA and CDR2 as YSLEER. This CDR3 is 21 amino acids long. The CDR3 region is CASSPEPGGLAPNWNTGELFF. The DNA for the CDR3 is TGCGCCAGCAGCCCAGAACCGGGGGGACTAGCGCCGAATTGGAACACCGGGGAGCTGTTTTTT.

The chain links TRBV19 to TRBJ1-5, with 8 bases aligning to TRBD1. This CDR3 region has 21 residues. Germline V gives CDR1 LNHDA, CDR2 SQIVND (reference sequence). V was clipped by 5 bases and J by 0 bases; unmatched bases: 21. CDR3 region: CASSRRPTGGFSSISNQPQHF. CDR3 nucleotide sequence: TGTGCCAGTAGTCGACGCCCCACAGGGGGTTTCTCTTCCATTAGCAATCAGCCCCAGCATTTT.

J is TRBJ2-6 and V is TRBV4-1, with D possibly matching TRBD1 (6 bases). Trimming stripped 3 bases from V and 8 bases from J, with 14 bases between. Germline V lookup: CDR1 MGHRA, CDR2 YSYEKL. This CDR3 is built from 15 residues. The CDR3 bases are TGCGCCAGCAGCCAGACAGGTATCAGGCCCAACGTCCTGACTTTC. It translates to CASSQTGIRPNVLTF.

The CDR3 nucleotides are TGTGCCAGCACGGGGACAGGGCTTGAAAAACTGTTTTTT. Translating gives CASTGTGLEKLFF. The rearrangement uses TRBV2 and TRBJ1-4; TRBD1 aligns across 9 bases. The germline CDR1 and CDR2 sequences are SNHLY and FYNNEI. CDR3 length: 13 residues. After removal of 7 bases from V and 7 bases from J, the junction contained 4 bases not matched to a gene.

CDR3 residues: CATSDHRDRGGSNEQFF. CDR3 sequence (DNA): TGTGCCACCAGTGACCACAGGGACAGGGGAGGGTCCAATGAGCAGTTCTTC. The chain couples TRBV24-1 to TRBJ2-1; 10 bases align to TRBD1. V shed 4 bases and J 6 bases; nucleotides not matched to a gene: 11. This CDR3 has 17 residues. Germline values: CDR1 KGHDR, CDR2 SFDVKD.

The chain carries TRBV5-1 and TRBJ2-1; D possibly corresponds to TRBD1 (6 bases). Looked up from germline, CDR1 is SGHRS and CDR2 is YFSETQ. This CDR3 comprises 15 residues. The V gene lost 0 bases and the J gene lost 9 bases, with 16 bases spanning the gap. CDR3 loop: CASSLGRAGAGEQFF. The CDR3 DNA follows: TGCGCCAGCAGCTTGGGAAGGGCAGGGGCAGGTGAGCAGTTCTTC.

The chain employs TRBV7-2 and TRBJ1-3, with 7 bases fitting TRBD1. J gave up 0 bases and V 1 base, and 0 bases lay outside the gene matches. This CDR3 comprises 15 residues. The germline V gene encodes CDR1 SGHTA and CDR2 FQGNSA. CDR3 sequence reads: CASSLDRGSGNTIYF. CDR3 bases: TGTGCCAGCAGCTTAGACAGGGGCTCTGGAAACACCATATATTTT.

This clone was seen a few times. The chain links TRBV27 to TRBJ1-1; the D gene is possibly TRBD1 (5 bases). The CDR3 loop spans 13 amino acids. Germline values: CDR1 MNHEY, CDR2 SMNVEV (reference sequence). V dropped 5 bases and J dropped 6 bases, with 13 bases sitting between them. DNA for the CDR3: TGTGCCAGCAGTATGGGGGGAGGCGCTGAAGCTTTCTTT. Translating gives CASSMGGGAEAFF.